The 14 T cell receptor beta chains reported below all come from one sample, sequenced in a study of shared clonotypes between healthy human individuals. Clones were read by immunoSEQ multiplex PCR, and TCRdb kept only the in-frame ones, dropping some. The sample carries fewer than 350,000 clones, more than 75% recorded once. Sequencing was carried out using memory CD8+ T cells sorted from blood. Sample subset: CD45RO+ cells pooled with CCR7-negative TemRA cells. The receptors derive from a man younger than 30 in good health.

The V and J genes are TRBV9 and TRBJ2-3; D is perhaps TRBD1 or TRBD2 (5 bases each). The CDR3 extends over 17 amino acids. Germline V lookup: CDR1 SGDLS, CDR2 YYNGEE. V lost 0 bases and J 6 bases, leaving 20 bases between the germline ends. The CDR3 DNA reads as TGTGCCAGCAGCGTAGACGGGGCGGGTTGGCATCTGGATACGCAGTATTTT. The encoded protein is CASSVDGAGWHLDTQYF.

This clone was counted between two and nine times. This chain connects TRBV5-5 to TRBJ2-1; D ambiguous. CDR1 and CDR2 from the germline V gene are SGHKS and YYEKEE (reference sequence). V was trimmed by 4 bases and J by 8 bases, leaving 10 bases between them. This CDR3 spans 12 amino acids. This CDR3 reads CASSKVPDEQFF. In DNA, the CDR3 is TGTGCCAGCAGCAAGGTCCCTGATGAGCAGTTCTTC.

This clone counts as medium-sized. The chain couples TRBV11-2 to TRBJ2-5; D unresolved. The germline V gene has CDR1 SGHAT and CDR2 FQNNGV. The CDR3 consists of 13 residues. Trimming stripped 7 bases from V and 5 bases from J, with 14 bases between. CDR3 sequence: CASKHGEEETQYF. CDR3 bases: TGTGCCAGCAAACACGGTGAGGAGGAGACCCAGTACTTC.

This clone appeared once. Within the sample, other DNA sequences also encode this same CDR3. The chain has TRBV19 and TRBJ1-2; D is uncertain. The CDR3 runs 11 residues. V shed 3 bases and J shed 6 bases, with 5 bases lying between them. From germline, CDR1 is LNHDA and CDR2 SQIVND (reference sequence). CDR3 nucleotides: TGTGCCAGTAGTATCGGGGATGGCTACACCTTC. This gives the protein CASSIGDGYTF.

The chain links TRBV30 to TRBJ1-3; 7 bases map to TRBD1. V was pared by 1 base and J by 2 bases, with 2 bases of the junction left unmatched. Germline lookup yields CDR1 GTSNPN and CDR2 SVGIG (reference sequence). The CDR3 is 14 residues long. The CDR3 sequence is CAWSDQGAGNTIYF. CDR3 sequence (DNA): TGTGCCTGGAGTGATCAGGGGGCTGGAAACACCATATATTTT.

This rearrangement joins TRBV19 to TRBJ1-1, with a weak D call TRBD1 (6 bases). V was shortened by 5 bases and J by 1 base, with 11 bases between the two germline ends. The CDR3 has 14 amino acids. Germline V gives CDR1 LNHDA, CDR2 SQIVND (reference sequence). The CDR3 is CASSARTENTEAFF. CDR3 sequence (DNA): TGTGCCAGTAGTGCCCGGACAGAGAACACTGAAGCTTTCTTT.

This clone showed up just a few times. Relative to the germline gene, one junction end is altered; a read error may explain this. The chain employs TRBV7-7 and TRBJ2-1; unclear D gene. CDR1 is SSHAT and CDR2 is FNYEAQ in the germline V gene (reference sequence). The CDR3 consists of 13 residues. CDR3: CASSSGPSNEQFF. The CDR3 nucleotides read TGTGCTAGCAGCTCTGGACCCAGCAATGAGCAGTTCTTC.

The gene calls are TRBV6-5 and TRBJ2-1, with TRBD2 identical over 10 bases. Per germline, CDR1 MNHEY and CDR2 SVGAGI. Trimming removed 5 bases from V and 11 bases from J; junction bases left unmatched: 12. The CDR3 covers 15 residues. The CDR3 loop reads CASSPGLAALVKQFF. In DNA form, the CDR3 reads TGTGCCAGCAGTCCTGGACTAGCGGCTTTGGTGAAGCAGTTCTTC.

This clone came up once. The gene calls are TRBV5-6 and TRBJ2-1; 9 nucleotides match TRBD1. CDR1 is SGHDT and CDR2 is YYEEEE in the germline V gene. Germline trimming cut 4 bases from V and 2 bases from J; bases unmatched to any gene: 7. The CDR3 spans 16 residues. Here the CDR3 DNA reads TGTGCCAGCAGCCTGGAGGGACAGGGCCCCTACAATGAGCAGTTCTTC. Amino acids: CASSLEGQGPYNEQFF. The full variable domain, completed using reference TRBV5-6 and TRBJ2-1, is DAGVTQSPTHLIKTRGQQVTLRCSPKSGHDTVSWYQQALGQGPQFIFQYYEEEERQRGNFPDRFSGHQFPNYSSELNVNALLLGDSALYLCASSLEGQGPYNEQFFGPGTRLTVL.

The chain carries TRBV6-5 and TRBJ2-2, with TRBD2 matching 8 bases. The CDR3 is 14 amino acids. The germline CDR1 and CDR2 sequences are MNHEY and SVGAGI. V trimming: 7 bases; J trimming: 6 bases; junction bases outside the gene matches: 7. For the CDR3, the DNA is TGTGCCAGCAAGCCCGGGGGGGCAGCCGGGGAGCTGTTTTTT. Its protein product is CASKPGGAAGELFF.

This sequence joins TRBV6-5 and TRBJ2-1; tentatively, D is TRBD1 (7 bases). The ends were cut back, 7 bases at V and 4 bases at J, with 17 bases in the middle. The CDR3 spans 15 residues. Germline-derived CDR1 and CDR2 are MNHEY and SVGAGI. CDR3 in amino acids: CASKRVDREYNEQFF. CDR3 nucleotides: TGTGCCAGCAAGCGGGTCGACAGGGAATACAATGAGCAGTTCTTC.

The chain employs TRBV7-9 and TRBJ2-2; D gene unclear. The CDR3 sequence is 12 residues long. CDR1 and CDR2 (germline): SEHNR, FQNEAQ (reference sequence). The V and J ends lost 3 bases and 7 bases respectively, with 6 bases between them. This CDR3 is CASSFYNGELFF. CDR3 nucleotide sequence: TGTGCCAGCAGCTTCTATAACGGGGAGCTGTTTTTT.

The chain has TRBV12-2 and TRBJ2-1; the table's D gene call, TRBD1, was not cross checked with the DNA. TRBV12-2 is a pseudogene. The CDR3 has 14 residues. The CDR3 DNA follows: TGTGCAAGTCGTCCGGGACAGAGCTACAATGAGCAGTTCTTC. Amino acid sequence: CASRPGQSYNEQFF.

The rearrangement joins TRBV7-2 to TRBJ2-7; D not resolved. From germline, CDR1 is SGHTA and CDR2 FQGNSA. The CDR3 is 13 amino acids. Trimming left V 4 bases short and J 1 base short, with 8 bases between. The CDR3 is CASSSHLSYEQYF. The CDR3 nucleotides read TGTGCCAGCAGCTCCCATCTTTCCTACGAGCAGTACTTC.